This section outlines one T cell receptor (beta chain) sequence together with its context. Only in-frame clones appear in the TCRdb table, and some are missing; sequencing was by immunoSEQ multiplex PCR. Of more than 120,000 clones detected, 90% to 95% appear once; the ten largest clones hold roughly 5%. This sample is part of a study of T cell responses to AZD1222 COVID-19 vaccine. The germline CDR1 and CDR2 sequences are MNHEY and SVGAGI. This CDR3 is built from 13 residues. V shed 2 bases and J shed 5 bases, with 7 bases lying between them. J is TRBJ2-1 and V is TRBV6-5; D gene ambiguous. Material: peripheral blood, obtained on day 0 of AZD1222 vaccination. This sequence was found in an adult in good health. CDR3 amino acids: CASSYKGDNEQFF. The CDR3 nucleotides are TGTGCCAGCAGTTACAAGGGTGACAATGAGCAGTTCTTC.